This TCR beta chain was captured in a study of cytotoxic CD8 clonotypes in ibrutinib-treated CLL. Whole-study context: Results showed around 25 partial and 2 complete responses; following median 68 months, 14 remained remitted, about 12 advanced.

The CDR3 totals 12 residues. Trimming took 5 bases from V and 8 from J, leaving 11 bases between them. Germline CDR1 SGHRS, CDR2 YFSETQ. Sequencing was performed with immunoSEQ multiplex PCR; in TCRdb, only in-frame clones are kept and a portion is missing. This sample has approximately 26,000 clones, with 85% found just once. General study findings and limits: Sustained-remission and progressing patients were not sampled at matched times. Clonality showed a rise at ibrutinib response that reversed toward baseline at progression.

Comments on this clone: Its antigen remains unknown.

Sequencing was performed on PBMCs, taken after 24 months of ibrutinib treatment. The sequence derives from a human donor with chronic lymphocytic leukemia. This chain connects TRBV5-1 to TRBJ2-1; D could derive from TRBD1 or TRBD2 (6 bases each). CDR3 sequence (DNA): TGCGCCAGCAGTAGGAGGGGGGATGAGCAGTTCTTC. Translated, it gives CASSRRGDEQFF.